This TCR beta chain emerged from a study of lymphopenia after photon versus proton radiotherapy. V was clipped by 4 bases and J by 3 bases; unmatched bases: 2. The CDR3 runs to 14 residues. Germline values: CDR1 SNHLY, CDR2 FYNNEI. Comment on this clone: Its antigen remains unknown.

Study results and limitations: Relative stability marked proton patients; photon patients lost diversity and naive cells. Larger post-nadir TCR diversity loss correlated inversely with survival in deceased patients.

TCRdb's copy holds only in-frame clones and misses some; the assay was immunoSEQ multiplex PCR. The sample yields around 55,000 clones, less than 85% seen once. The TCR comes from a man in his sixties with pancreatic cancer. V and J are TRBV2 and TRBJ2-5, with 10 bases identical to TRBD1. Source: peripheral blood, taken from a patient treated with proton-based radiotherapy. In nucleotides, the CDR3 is TGTGCCAGCAGTGCGGACAGGGGGGAAGAGACCCAGTACTTC. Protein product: CASSADRGEETQYF. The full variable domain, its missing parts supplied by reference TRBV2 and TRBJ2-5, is EPEVTQTPSHQVTQMGQEVILRCVPISNHLYFYWYRQILGQKVEFLVSFYNNEISEKSEIFDDQFSVERPDGSNFTLKIRSTKLEDSAMYFCASSADRGEETQYFGPGTRLLVL.